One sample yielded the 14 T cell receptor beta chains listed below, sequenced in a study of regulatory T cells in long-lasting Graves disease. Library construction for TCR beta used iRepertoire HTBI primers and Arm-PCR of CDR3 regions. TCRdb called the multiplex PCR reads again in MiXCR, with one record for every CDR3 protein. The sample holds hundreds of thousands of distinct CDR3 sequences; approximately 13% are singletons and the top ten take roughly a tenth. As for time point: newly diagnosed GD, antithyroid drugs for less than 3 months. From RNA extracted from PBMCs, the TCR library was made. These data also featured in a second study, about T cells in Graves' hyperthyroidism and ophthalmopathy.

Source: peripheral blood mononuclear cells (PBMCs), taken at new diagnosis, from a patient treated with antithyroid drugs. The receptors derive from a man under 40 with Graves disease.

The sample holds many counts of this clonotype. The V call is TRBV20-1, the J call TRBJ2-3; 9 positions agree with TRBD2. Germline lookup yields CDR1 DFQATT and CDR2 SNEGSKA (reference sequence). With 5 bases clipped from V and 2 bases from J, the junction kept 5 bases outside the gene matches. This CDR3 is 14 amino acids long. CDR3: CSAFTSGFTDTQYF. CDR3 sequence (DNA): TGCAGTGCTTTCACTAGCGGGTTCACAGATACGCAGTATTTT.

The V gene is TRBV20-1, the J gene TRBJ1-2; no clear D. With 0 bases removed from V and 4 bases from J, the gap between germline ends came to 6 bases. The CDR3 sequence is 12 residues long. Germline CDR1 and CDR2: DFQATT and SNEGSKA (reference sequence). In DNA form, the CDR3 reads TGCAGTGCTAGAGACAGAGTCTATGGCTACACCTTC. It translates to CSARDRVYGYTF.

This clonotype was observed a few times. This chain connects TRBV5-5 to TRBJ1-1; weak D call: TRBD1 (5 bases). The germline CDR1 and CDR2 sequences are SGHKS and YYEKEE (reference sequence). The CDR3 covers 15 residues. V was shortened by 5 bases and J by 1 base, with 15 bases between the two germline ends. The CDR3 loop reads CASRNRGEGNTEAFF. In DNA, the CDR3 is TGTGCCAGCAGGAACCGGGGGGAGGGGAACACTGAAGCTTTCTTT. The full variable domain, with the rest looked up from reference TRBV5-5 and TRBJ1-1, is DAGVTQSPTHLIKTRGQQVTLRCSPISGHKSVSWYQQVLGQGPQFIFQYYEKEERGRGNFPDRFSARQFPNYSSELNVNALLLGDSALYLCASRNRGEGNTEAFFGQGTRLTVV.

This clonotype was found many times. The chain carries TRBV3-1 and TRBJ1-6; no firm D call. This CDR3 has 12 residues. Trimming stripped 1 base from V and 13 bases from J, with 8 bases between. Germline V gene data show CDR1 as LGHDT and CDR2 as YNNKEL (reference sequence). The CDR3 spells CASSQGKDPLHF. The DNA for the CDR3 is TGTGCCAGCAGCCAAGGGAAGGATCCCCTCCACTTT.

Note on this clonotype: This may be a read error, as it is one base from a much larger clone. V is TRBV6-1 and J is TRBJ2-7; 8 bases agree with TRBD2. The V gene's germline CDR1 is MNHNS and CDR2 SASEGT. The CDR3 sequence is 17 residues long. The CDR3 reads CATKTIQTGGSSHEQYF. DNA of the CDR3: TGTGCCACCAAAACTATTCAGACGGGAGGGTCCTCCCACGAGCAGTACTTC.

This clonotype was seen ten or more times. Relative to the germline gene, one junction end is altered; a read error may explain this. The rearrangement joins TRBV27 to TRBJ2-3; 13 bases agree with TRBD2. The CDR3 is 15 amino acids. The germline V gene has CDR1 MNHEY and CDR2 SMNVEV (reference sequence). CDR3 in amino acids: CASSFPGTSGKESHF. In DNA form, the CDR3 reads TGTGCCAGCAGTTTCCCCGGGACTAGCGGGAAGGAGTCCCATTTT.

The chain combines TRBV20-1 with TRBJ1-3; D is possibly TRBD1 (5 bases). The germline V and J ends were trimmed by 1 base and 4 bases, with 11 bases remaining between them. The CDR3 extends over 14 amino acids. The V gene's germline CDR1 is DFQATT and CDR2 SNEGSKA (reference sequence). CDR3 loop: CSARVGTAGNTIYF. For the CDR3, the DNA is TGCAGTGCTAGAGTGGGGACCGCAGGAAACACCATATATTTT.

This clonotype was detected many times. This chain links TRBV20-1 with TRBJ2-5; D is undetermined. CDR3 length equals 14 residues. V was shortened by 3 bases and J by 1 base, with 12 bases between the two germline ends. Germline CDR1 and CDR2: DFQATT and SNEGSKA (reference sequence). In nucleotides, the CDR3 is TGCAGTGCTAGCAGGAGCCTCTCCCAAGAGACCCAGTACTTC. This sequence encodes CSASRSLSQETQYF.

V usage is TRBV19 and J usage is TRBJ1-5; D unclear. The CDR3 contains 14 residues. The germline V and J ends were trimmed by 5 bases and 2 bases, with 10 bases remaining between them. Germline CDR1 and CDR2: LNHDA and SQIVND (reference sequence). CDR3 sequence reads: CASSLTYGNQPQHF. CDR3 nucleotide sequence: TGTGCCAGTAGTTTGACTTATGGCAATCAGCCCCAGCATTTT.

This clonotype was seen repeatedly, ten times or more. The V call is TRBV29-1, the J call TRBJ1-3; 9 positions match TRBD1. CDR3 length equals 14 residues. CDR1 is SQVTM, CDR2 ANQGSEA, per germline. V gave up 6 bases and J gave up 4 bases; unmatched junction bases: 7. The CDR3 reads CSVAHRGLGNTIYF. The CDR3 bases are TGCAGCGTCGCTCACAGGGGGCTGGGAAACACCATATATTTT.

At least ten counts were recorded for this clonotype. The CDR3 region is CASSSRAGGGDETQYF. The DNA for the CDR3 is TGTGCCAGCAGCTCGCGAGCGGGTGGCGGGGACGAGACCCAGTACTTC. The chain has TRBV7-9 and TRBJ2-5; TRBD2 might be the D (6 bases). The ends were cut back, 4 bases at V and 5 bases at J, with 20 bases in the middle. CDR1 SEHNR and CDR2 FQNEAQ come from the germline V gene (reference sequence). The CDR3 runs 16 residues.

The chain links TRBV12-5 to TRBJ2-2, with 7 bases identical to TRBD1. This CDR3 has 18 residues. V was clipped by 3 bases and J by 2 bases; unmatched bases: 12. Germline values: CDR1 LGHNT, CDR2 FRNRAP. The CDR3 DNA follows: TGTGCTAGTGGTTTAGGTTATCTAGCAGGGGGAAACACCGGGGAGCTGTTTTTT. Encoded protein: CASGLGYLAGGNTGELFF.

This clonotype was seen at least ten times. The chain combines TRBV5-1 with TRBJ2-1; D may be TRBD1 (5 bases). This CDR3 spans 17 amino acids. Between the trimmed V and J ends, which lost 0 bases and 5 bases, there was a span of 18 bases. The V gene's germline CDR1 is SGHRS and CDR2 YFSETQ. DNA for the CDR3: TGCGCCAGCAGCTTGGGAAGGGGTCCCTCCCTCGACAATGAGCAGTTCTTC. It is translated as CASSLGRGPSLDNEQFF.

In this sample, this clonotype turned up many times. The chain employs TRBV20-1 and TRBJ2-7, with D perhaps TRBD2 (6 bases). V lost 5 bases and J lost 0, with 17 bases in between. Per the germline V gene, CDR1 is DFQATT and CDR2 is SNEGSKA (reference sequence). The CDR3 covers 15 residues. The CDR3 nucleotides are TGCAGTGCTGGTCCCGGGACTCCGAGCTCCTACGAGCAGTACTTC. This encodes CSAGPGTPSSYEQYF.